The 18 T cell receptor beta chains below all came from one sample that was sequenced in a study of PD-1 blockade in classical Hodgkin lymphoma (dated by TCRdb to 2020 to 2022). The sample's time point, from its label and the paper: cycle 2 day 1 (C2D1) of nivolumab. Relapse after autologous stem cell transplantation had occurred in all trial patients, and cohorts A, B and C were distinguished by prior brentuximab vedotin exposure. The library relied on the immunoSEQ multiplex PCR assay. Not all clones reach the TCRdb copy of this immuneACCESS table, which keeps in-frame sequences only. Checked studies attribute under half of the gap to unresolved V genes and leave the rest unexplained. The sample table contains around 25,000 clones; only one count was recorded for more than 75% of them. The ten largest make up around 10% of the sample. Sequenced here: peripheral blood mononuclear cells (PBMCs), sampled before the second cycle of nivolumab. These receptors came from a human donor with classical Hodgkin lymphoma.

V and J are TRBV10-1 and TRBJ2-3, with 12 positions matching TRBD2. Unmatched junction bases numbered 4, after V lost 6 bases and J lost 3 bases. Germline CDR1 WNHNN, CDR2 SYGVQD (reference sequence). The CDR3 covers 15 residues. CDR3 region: CASSLAGGLTDTQYF. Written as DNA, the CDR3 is TGCGCCAGCAGCCTAGCGGGGGGGCTAACAGATACGCAGTATTTT.

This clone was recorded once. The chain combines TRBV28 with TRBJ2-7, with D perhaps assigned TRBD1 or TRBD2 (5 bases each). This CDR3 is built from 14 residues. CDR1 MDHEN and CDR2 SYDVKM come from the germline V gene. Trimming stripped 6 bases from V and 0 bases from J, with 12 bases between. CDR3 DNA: TGTGCCAGCAGATGGGACCAGAGCTCCTACGAGCAGTACTTC. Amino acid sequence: CASRWDQSSYEQYF.

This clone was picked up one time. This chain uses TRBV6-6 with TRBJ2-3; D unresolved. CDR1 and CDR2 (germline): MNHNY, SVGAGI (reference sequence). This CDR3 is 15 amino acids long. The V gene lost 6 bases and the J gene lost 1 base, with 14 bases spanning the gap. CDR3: CASSATSTGTDTQYF. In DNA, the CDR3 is TGTGCCAGCAGCGCCACCTCCACCGGCACAGATACGCAGTATTTT.

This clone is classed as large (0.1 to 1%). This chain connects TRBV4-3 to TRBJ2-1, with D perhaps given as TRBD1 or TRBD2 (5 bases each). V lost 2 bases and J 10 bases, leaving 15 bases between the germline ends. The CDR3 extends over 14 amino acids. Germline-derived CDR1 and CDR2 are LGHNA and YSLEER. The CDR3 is CASSQRTGRGEQFF. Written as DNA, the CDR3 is TGCGCCAGCAGCCAACGGACGGGACGAGGGGAGCAGTTCTTC.

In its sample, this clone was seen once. Here the CDR3 DNA reads TGCAGTGCTAGCCCCTTAGAGACCCAGTACTTC. Protein product: CSASPLETQYF. The gene calls are TRBV20-1 and TRBJ2-5; D is ambiguous. This CDR3 has 11 amino acids. The V end lost 3 bases, the J end lost 4 bases, and 6 bases lay between the germline ends. The V gene's germline CDR1 is DFQATT and CDR2 SNEGSKA (reference sequence).

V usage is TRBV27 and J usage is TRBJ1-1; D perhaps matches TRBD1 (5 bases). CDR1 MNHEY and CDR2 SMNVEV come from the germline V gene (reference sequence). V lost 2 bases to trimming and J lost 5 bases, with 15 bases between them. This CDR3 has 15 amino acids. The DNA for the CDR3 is TGTGCCAGCAGTTTACTGGTCGGGGGGGGGACTGAAGCTTTCTTT. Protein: CASSLLVGGGTEAFF.

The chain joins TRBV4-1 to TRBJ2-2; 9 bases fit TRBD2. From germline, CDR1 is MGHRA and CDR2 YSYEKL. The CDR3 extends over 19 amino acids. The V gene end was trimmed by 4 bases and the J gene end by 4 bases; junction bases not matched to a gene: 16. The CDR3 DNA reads TGCGCCAGCAGCCCCGCGGGGCGGGGGGGACCTTGGGTCACCGGGGAGCTGTTTTTT. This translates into CASSPAGRGGPWVTGELFF.

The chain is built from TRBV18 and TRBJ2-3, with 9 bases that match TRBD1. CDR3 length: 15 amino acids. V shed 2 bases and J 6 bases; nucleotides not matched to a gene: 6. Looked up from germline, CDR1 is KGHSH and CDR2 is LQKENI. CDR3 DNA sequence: TGTGCCAGCTCACCAGGGGGACAGGGTTCGGATACGCAGTATTTT. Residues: CASSPGGQGSDTQYF.

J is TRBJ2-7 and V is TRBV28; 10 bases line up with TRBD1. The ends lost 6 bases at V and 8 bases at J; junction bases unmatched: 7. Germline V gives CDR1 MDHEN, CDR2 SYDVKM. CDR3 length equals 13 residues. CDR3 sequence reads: CASSAGTGVKQYF. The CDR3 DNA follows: TGTGCCAGCAGCGCCGGGACAGGGGTTAAGCAGTACTTC.

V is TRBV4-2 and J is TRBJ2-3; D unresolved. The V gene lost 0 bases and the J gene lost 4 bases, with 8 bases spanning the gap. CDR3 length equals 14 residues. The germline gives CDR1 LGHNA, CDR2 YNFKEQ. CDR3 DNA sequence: TGTGCCAGCAGCCAAGATCGGGCTCCAGATACGCAGTATTTT. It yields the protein CASSQDRAPDTQYF.

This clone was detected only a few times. DNA of the CDR3: TGTGCCACACGGGGACCATTCCACTATGGCTACACCTTC. It codes for CATRGPFHYGYTF. V gene TRBV19 combines with J gene TRBJ1-2; possibly TRBD1 for D (5 bases). This CDR3 comprises 13 residues. Trimming removed 10 bases from V and 3 bases from J, with 15 bases in between. Per germline, CDR1 LNHDA and CDR2 SQIVND (reference sequence).

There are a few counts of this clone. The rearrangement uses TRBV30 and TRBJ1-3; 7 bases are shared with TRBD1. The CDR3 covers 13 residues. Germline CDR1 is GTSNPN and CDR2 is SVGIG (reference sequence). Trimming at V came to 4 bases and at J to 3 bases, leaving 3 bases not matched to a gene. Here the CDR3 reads CAWNRGDGNTIYF. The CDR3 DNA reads TGTGCCTGGAACAGGGGAGATGGAAACACCATATATTTT.

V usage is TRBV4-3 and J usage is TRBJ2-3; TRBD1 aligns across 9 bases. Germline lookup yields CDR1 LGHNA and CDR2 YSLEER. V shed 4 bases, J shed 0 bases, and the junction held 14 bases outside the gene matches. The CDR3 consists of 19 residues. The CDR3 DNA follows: TGCGCCAGCAGCCCACTAACAGGGGGCTTTTCTTCTAGCACAGATACGCAGTATTTT. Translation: CASSPLTGGFSSSTDTQYF.

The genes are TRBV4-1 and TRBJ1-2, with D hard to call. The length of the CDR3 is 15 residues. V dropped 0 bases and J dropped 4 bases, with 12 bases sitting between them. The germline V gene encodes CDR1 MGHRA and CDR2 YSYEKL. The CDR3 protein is CASSQDQNPGYGYTF. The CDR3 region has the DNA TGCGCCAGCAGCCAAGATCAAAATCCTGGCTATGGCTACACCTTC.

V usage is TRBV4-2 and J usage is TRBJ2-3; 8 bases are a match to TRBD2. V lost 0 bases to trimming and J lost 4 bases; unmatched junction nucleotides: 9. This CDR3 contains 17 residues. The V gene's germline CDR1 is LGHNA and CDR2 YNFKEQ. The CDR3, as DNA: TGTGCCAGCAGCCAAGAGGGGCGCGGGGGGCGGCCAGATACGCAGTATTTT. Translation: CASSQEGRGGRPDTQYF.

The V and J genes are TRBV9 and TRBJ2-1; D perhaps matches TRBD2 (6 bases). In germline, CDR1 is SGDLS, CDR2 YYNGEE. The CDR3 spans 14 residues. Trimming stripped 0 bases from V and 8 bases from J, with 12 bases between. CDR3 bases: TGTGCCAGCAGCGTAGTTAGCACTAGCTATGAGCAGTTCTTC. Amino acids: CASSVVSTSYEQFF.

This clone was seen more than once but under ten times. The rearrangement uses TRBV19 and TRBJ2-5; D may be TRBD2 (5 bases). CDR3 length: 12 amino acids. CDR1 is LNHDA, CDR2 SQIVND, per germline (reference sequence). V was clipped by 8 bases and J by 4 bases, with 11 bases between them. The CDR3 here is CASRQAGETQYF. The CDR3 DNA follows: TGTGCCAGTCGCCAGGCGGGAGAGACCCAGTACTTC.

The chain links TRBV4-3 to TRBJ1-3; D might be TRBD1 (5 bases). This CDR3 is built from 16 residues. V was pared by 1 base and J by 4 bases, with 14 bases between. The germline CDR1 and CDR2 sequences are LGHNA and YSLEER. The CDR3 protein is CASSQGGPLGGNTIYF. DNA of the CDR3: TGCGCCAGCAGCCAAGGGGGACCTCTAGGAGGAAACACCATATATTTT.